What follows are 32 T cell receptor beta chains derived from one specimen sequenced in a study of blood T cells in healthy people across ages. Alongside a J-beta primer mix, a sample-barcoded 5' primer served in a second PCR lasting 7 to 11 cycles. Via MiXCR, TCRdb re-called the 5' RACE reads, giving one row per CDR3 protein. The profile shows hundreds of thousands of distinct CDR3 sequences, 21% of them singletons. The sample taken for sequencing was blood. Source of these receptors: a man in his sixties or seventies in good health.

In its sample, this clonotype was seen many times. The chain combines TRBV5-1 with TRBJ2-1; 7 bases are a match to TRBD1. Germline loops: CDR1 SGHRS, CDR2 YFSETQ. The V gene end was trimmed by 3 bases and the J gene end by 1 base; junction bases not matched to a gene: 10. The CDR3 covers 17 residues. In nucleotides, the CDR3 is TGCGCCAGCAGCTCCTACAGGGGATTGGGGTCCTACAATGAGCAGTTCTTC. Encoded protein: CASSSYRGLGSYNEQFF.

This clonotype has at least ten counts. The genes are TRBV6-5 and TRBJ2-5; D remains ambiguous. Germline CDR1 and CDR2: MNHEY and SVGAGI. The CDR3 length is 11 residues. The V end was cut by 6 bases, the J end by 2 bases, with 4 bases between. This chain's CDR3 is CASRQQETQYF. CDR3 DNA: TGTGCCAGCAGACAGCAAGAGACCCAGTACTTC.

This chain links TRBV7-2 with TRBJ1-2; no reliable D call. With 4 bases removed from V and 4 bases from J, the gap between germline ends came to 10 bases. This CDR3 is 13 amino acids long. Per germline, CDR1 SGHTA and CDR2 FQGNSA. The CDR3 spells CASSSLVGYGYTF. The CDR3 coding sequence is TGTGCCAGCAGCTCCCTGGTCGGCTATGGCTACACCTTC.

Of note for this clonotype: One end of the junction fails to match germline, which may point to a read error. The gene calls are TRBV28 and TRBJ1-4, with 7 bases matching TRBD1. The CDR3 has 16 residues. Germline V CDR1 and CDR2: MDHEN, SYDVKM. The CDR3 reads CASSLPSQGRNEKPFF. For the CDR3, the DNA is TGTGCCAGCAGTTTACCCTCACAGGGGAGGAATGAAAAACCGTTTTTT.

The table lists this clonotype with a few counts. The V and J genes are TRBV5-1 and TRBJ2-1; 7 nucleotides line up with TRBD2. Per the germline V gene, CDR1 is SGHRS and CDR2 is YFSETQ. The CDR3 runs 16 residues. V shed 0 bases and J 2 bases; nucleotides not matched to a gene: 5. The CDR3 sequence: CASSLVSSGTYNEQFF. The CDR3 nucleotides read TGCGCCAGCAGCTTGGTGTCTAGCGGAACCTACAATGAGCAGTTCTTC. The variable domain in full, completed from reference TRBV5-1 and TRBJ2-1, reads KAGVTQTPRYLIKTRGQQVTLSCSPISGHRSVSWYQQTPGQGLQFLFEYFSETQRNKGNFPGRFSGRQFSNSRSEMNVSTLELGDSALYLCASSLVSSGTYNEQFFGPGTRLTVL.

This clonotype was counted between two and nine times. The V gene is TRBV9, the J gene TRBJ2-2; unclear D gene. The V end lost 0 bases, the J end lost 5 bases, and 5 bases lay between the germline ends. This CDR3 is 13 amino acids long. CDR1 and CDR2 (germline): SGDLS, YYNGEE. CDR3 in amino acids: CASSVVATGELFF. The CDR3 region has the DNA TGTGCCAGCAGCGTAGTTGCTACCGGGGAGCTGTTTTTT.

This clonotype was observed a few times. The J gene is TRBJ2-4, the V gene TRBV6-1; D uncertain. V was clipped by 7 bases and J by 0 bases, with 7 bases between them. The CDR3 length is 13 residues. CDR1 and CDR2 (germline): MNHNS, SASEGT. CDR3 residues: CASTERAKNIQYF. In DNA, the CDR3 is TGTGCCAGCACGGAACGAGCCAAAAACATTCAGTACTTC.

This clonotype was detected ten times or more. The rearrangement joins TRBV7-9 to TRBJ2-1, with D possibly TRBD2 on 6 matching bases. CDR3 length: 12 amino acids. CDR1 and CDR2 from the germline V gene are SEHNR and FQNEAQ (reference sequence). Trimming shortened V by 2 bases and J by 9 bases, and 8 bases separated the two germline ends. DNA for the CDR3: TGTGCCAGCAGCTTACAGGGAGGTGAGCAGTTCTTC. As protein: CASSLQGGEQFF.

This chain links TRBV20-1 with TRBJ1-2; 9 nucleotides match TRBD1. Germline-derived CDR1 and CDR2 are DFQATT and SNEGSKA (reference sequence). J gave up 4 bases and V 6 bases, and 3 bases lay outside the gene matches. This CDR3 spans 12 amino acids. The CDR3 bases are TGCAGTGCGCCGGGACAGGGCTATGGCTACACCTTC. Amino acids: CSAPGQGYGYTF.

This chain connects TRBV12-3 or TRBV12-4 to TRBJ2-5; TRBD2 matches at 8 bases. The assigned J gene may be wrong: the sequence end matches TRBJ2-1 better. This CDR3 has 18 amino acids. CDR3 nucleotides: TGTGCCAGCAGTTTCGGTAACGGGAGGGCCGGGACGTACAATGAGCAGTTCTTC. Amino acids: CASSFGNGRAGTYNEQFF.

CDR3 DNA: TGTGCCAGCAGTGCCTTTAGCGGGAGCTCCAATGAGCAGTTCTTC. Translating it yields CASSAFSGSSNEQFF. The chain uses TRBV6-2 or TRBV6-3 and TRBJ2-5; 9 nucleotides agree with TRBD2. The end of the DNA fits TRBJ2-1 better, so the J call may be wrong. Germline V gene lookup returns CDR1 MNHEY and CDR2 SVGEGT. This CDR3 is built from 15 residues.

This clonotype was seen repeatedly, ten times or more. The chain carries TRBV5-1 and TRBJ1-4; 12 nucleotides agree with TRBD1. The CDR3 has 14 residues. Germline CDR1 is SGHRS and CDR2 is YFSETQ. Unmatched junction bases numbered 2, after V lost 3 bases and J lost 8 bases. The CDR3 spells CASSSGQGAEKLFF. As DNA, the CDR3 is TGCGCCAGCAGCTCGGGACAGGGGGCCGAAAAACTGTTTTTT.

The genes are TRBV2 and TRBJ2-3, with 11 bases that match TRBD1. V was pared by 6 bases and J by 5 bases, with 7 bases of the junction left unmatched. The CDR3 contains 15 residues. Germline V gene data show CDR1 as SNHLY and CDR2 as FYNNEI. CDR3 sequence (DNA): TGTGCCAGCAGGGGACAGGGGGTAATGGGAGATACGCAGTATTTT. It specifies CASRGQGVMGDTQYF.

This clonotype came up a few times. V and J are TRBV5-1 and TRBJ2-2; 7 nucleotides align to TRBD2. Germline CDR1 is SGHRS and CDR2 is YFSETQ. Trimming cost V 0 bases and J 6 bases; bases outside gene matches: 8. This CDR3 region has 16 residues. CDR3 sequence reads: CASSLVAGEEAGELFF. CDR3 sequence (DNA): TGCGCCAGCAGCTTGGTGGCGGGAGAGGAGGCCGGGGAGCTGTTTTTT.

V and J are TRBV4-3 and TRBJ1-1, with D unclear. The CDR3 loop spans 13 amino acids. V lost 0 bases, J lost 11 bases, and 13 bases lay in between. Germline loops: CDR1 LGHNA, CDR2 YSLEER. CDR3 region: CASSQEKGLTAFF. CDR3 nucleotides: TGCGCCAGCAGCCAAGAGAAGGGTCTTACCGCTTTCTTT.

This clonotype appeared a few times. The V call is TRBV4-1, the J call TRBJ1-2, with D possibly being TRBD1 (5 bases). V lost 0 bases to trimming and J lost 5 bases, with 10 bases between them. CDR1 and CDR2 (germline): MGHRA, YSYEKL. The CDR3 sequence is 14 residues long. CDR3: CASSQETGGYGYTF. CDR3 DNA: TGCGCCAGCAGCCAAGAAACGGGGGGTTATGGCTACACCTTC.

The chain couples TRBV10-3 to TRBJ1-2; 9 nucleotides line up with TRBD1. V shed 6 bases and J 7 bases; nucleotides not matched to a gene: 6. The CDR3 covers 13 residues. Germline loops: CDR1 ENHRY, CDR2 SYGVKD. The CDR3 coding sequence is TGTGCCATCAGGGGGACAGGGCTGAGTGGCTACACCTTC. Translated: CAIRGTGLSGYTF.

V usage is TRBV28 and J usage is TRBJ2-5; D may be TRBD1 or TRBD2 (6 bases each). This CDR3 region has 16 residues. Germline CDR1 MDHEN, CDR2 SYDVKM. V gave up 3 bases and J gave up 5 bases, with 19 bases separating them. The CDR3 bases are TGTGCCAGCAGTTTCTTTGGAAGAGGAGGGGGGGAGACCCAGTACTTC. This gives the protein CASSFFGRGGGETQYF.

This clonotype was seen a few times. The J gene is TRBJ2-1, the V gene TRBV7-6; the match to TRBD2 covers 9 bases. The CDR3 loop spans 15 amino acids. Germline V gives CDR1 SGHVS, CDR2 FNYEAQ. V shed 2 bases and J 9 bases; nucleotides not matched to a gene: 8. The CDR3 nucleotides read TGTGCCAGCAGCTTATCTGGCGGGAGGGTCGGTGAGCAGTTCTTC. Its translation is CASSLSGGRVGEQFF.

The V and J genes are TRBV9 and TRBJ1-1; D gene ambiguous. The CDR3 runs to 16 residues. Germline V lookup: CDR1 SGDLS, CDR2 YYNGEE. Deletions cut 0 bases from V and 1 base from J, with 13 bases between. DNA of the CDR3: TGTGCCAGCAGCGTAGGAGGAGTTGGTAGGAACACTGAAGCTTTCTTT. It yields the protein CASSVGGVGRNTEAFF.

The DNA of the CDR3 is TGTGCCAGCAGCCAAGAAAAATTTGGAGTAGTCAAAGAGGGGAGCACAGATACGCAGTATTTT. Translated, it gives CASSQEKFGVVKEGSTDTQYF. The genes are TRBV3-1 and TRBJ2-3, with D perhaps being TRBD1 or TRBD2 (5 bases each). There are 21 residues in the CDR3. Germline CDR1 LGHDT, CDR2 YNNKEL (reference sequence). V lost 0 bases and J 0 bases, leaving 25 bases between the germline ends.

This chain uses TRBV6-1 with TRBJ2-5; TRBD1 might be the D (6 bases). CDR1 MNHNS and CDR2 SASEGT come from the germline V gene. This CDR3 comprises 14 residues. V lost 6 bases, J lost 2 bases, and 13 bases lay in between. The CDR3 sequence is CASSGRQAQETQYF. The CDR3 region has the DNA TGTGCCAGCAGCGGCCGACAGGCTCAAGAGACCCAGTACTTC.

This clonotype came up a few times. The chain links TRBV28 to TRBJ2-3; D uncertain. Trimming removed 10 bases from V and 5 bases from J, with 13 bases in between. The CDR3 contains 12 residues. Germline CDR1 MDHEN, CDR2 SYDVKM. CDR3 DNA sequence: TGTGCCACGCGAGTTTCCGGAGATACGCAGTATTTT. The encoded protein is CATRVSGDTQYF.

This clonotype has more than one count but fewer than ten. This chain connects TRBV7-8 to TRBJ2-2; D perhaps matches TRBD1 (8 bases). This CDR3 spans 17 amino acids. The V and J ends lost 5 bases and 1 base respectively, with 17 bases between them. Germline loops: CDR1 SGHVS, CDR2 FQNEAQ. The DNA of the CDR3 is TGTGCCAGCAGCCCGGGGAGGGGACAGGAGAACACCGGGGAGCTGTTTTTT. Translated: CASSPGRGQENTGELFF.

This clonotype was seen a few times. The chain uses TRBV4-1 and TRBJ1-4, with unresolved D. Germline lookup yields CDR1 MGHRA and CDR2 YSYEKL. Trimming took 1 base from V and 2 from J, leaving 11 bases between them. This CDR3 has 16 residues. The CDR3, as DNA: TGCGCCAGCAGCCAAGTTCCGGGGTGGACTAATGAAAAACTGTTTTTT. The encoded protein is CASSQVPGWTNEKLFF.

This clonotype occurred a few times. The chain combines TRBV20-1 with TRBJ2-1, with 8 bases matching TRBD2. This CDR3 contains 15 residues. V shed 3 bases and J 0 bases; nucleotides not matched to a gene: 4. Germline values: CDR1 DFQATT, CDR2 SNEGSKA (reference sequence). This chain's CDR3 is CSASVSGSSYNEQFF. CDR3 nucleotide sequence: TGCAGTGCTAGTGTAAGCGGGAGCTCCTACAATGAGCAGTTCTTC.

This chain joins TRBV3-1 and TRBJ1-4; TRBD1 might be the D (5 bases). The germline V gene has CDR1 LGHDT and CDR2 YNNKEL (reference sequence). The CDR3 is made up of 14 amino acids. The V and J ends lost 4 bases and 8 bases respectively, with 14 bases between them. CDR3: CASSPAGTAEKLFF. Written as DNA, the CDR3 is TGTGCCAGCAGCCCAGCCGGGACCGCCGAAAAACTGTTTTTT.

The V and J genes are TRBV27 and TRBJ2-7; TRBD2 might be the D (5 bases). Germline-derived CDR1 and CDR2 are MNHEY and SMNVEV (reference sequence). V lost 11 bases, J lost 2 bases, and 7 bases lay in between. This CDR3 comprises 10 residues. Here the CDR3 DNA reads TGTGCCGCCGGGGCCTACGAGCAGTACTTC. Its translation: CAAGAYEQYF.

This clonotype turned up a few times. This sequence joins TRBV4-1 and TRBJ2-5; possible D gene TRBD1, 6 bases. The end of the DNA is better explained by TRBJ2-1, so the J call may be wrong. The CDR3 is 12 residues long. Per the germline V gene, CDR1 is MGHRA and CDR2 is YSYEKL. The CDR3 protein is CASSQARGEQFF. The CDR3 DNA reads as TGCGCCAGCAGCCAAGCCAGGGGTGAGCAGTTCTTC.

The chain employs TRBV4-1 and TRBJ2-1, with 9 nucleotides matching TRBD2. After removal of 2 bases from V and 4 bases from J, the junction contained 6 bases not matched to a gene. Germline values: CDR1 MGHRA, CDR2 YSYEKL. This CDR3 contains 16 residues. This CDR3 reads CASSQFSGRRYNEQFF. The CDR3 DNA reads TGCGCCAGCAGCCAATTTAGCGGGAGACGGTACAATGAGCAGTTCTTC.

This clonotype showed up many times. CDR3 bases: TGCAGTGCTATGCCGGGACAGGGGGCGCGCAAACTGTTTTTT. It is translated as CSAMPGQGARKLFF. The rearrangement uses TRBV20-1 and TRBJ1-4; 12 bases line up with TRBD1. CDR1 is DFQATT and CDR2 is SNEGSKA in the germline V gene (reference sequence). CDR3 length equals 14 residues. V shed 4 bases and J 11 bases; nucleotides not matched to a gene: 8.

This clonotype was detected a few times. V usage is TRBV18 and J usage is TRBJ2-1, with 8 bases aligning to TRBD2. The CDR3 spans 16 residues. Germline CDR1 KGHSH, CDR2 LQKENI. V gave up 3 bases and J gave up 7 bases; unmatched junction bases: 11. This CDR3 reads CASSPPQAGDRNEQFF. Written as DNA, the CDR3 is TGTGCCAGCTCACCTCCCCAAGCGGGAGATCGGAATGAGCAGTTCTTC. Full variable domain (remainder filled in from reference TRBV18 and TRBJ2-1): NAGVMQNPRHLVRRRGQEARLRCSPMKGHSHVYWYRQLPEEGLKFMVYLQKENIIDESGMPKERFSAEFPKEGPSILRIQQVVRGDSAAYFCASSPPQAGDRNEQFFGPGTRLTVL.